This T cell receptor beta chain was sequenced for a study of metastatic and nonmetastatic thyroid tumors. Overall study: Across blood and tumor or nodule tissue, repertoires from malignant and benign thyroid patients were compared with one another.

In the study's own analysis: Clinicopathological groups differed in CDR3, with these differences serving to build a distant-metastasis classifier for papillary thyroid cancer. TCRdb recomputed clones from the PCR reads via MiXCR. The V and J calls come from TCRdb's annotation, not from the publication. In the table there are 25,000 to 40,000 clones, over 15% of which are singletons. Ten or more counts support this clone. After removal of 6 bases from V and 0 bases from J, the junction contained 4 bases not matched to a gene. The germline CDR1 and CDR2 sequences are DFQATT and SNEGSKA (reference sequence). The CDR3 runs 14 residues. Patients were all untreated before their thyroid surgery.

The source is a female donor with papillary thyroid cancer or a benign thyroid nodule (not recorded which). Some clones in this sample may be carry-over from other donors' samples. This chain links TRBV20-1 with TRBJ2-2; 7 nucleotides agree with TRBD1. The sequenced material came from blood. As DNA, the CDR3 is TGCAGTGCCTGGGACAGACCGAACACCGGGGAGCTGTTTTTT. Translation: CSAWDRPNTGELFF.